A single sample is the source of the 27 T cell receptor beta chains below, sequenced in a study of metastatic and nonmetastatic thyroid tumors. TCRdb re-processed the PCR reads through MiXCR. This sample has some 20,000 clones, with around a third found just once. Every patient was untreated before thyroid surgery. Sequenced sample: adjacent normal tissue. The receptors derive from a female donor with papillary thyroid cancer or a benign thyroid nodule (not recorded which). Some clones in this sample may be carry-over from other donors' samples.

The chain has TRBV12-3 or TRBV12-4 and TRBJ2-1; weak D call: TRBD2 (5 bases). The V and J ends lost 3 bases and 4 bases respectively, with 7 bases between them. This CDR3 region has 13 residues. The CDR3 is CASSFPGYNEQFF. The CDR3, as DNA: TGTGCCAGCAGTTTCCCGGGGTACAATGAGCAGTTCTTC.

The chain links TRBV7-2 to TRBJ2-5; 11 bases match TRBD2. V trimming: 0 bases; J trimming: 2 bases; junction bases outside the gene matches: 2. Germline lookup yields CDR1 SGHTA and CDR2 FQGNSA. This CDR3 is built from 16 residues. CDR3 residues: CASSLAGTSGQETQYF. The CDR3 DNA follows: TGTGCCAGCAGCTTAGCTGGGACTAGCGGACAAGAGACCCAGTACTTC.

This clone was observed many times. The V call is TRBV5-5, the J call TRBJ1-3; the D is unclear. The V gene lost 2 bases and the J gene lost 2 bases, with 8 bases spanning the gap. CDR1 SGHKS and CDR2 YYEKEE come from the germline V gene (reference sequence). CDR3 length: 14 residues. CDR3: CASSFQPTGNTIYF. CDR3 in DNA: TGTGCCAGCAGCTTCCAGCCGACTGGAAACACCATATATTTT.

This chain uses TRBV11-2 with TRBJ2-7, with a tentative D call TRBD1 (5 bases). The V end lost 3 bases, the J end lost 3 bases, and 21 bases lay between the germline ends. Germline CDR1 and CDR2: SGHAT and FQNNGV. CDR3 length: 17 amino acids. CDR3 nucleotides: TGTGCCAGCAGCTTGGTCCAGGGATACTTTCGCGACTACGAGCAGTACTTC. Its protein product is CASSLVQGYFRDYEQYF.

The sample holds a few counts of this clone. V and J are TRBV30 and TRBJ1-6, with D possibly TRBD1 on 5 matching bases. CDR1 GTSNPN and CDR2 SVGIG come from the germline V gene (reference sequence). The CDR3 sequence is 17 residues long. The V and J ends lost 2 bases and 0 bases respectively, with 14 bases between them. The CDR3 nucleotides are TGTGCCTGGAGTTACGACAGACCGAGCTCCTATAATTCACCCCTCCACTTT. Translation gives CAWSYDRPSSYNSPLHF.

In this sample, this clone turned up many times. The CDR3 coding sequence is TGTGCCAGCAGCGGGGGCGTCAATCAGCCCCAGCATTTT. It codes for CASSGGVNQPQHF. The chain couples TRBV25-1 to TRBJ1-5; a possible D gene is TRBD1 (6 bases). From germline, CDR1 is MGHDK and CDR2 SYGVNS. There are 13 residues in the CDR3. V was shortened by 6 bases and J by 3 bases, with 9 bases between the two germline ends.

The genes are TRBV4-3 and TRBJ2-5; D unclear. With 0 bases removed from V and 4 bases from J, the gap between germline ends came to 12 bases. Germline V gene sequence: CDR1 LGHNA, CDR2 YSLEER. This CDR3 has 15 residues. The CDR3 region has the DNA TGCGCCAGCAGCCAAGACCCCGGCATGGGAGAGACCCAGTACTTC. It codes for CASSQDPGMGETQYF.

This clone was counted at least ten times. CDR3 region: CSARDSGGASTDTQYF. The CDR3 DNA reads TGCAGTGCTAGAGATAGCGGGGGGGCCAGCACAGATACGCAGTATTTT. The J gene is TRBJ2-3, the V gene TRBV20-1; 11 positions agree with TRBD2. V shed 0 bases, J shed 0 bases, and the junction held 2 bases outside the gene matches. Per the germline V gene, CDR1 is DFQATT and CDR2 is SNEGSKA (reference sequence). This CDR3 region has 16 residues.

This clone has a handful of counts. The chain is built from TRBV12-3 or TRBV12-4 and TRBJ1-5; D remains ambiguous. The length of the CDR3 is 14 residues. V was clipped by 3 bases and J by 4 bases, with 10 bases between them. CDR3 region: CASSFYWGNQPQHF. In nucleotides, the CDR3 is TGTGCCAGCAGTTTCTACTGGGGAAATCAGCCCCAGCATTTT.

The genes are TRBV20-1 and TRBJ2-7, with 13 bases identical to TRBD2. CDR1 DFQATT and CDR2 SNEGSKA come from the germline V gene (reference sequence). V lost 6 bases to trimming and J lost 4 bases; unmatched junction nucleotides: 9. This CDR3 is built from 15 residues. In DNA form, the CDR3 reads TGCAGTGCCTCGCGGGGGACTAGCGGGAATTACGAGCAGTACTTC. This sequence encodes CSASRGTSGNYEQYF.

The CDR3 nucleotides read TGCAGCGTTGACGGCCCGACTAGCACAGATACGCAGTATTTT. Translating it yields CSVDGPTSTDTQYF. V is TRBV29-1 and J is TRBJ2-3; D ambiguous. Between the trimmed V and J ends, which lost 3 bases and 0 bases, there was a span of 10 bases. The CDR3 totals 14 residues. Germline V CDR1 and CDR2: SQVTM, ANQGSEA.

In its sample, this clone ranks as large. This specimen includes other DNA sequences encoding the same CDR3. The chain combines TRBV6-1 with TRBJ1-1, with D possibly being TRBD1 (5 bases). The CDR3 contains 15 residues. The germline V gene has CDR1 MNHNS and CDR2 SASEGT. V was cut by 1 base and J by 6 bases, with 15 bases left in between. This CDR3 is CASSEDPGTLPEAFF. CDR3 DNA: TGTGCCAGCAGTGAAGACCCAGGGACCCTTCCTGAAGCTTTCTTT.

This clone was detected only a few times. The V call is TRBV20-1, the J call TRBJ1-1, with 7 bases aligning to TRBD1. Per the germline V gene, CDR1 is DFQATT and CDR2 is SNEGSKA (reference sequence). The ends lost 0 bases at V and 1 base at J; junction bases unmatched: 5. The CDR3 contains 15 residues. The CDR3, as DNA: TGCAGTGCTAGAGAAGGCTGGGACAGGAACACTGAAGCTTTCTTT. Residues: CSAREGWDRNTEAFF.

This clone was seen more than once but under ten times. The V and J genes are TRBV6-6 and TRBJ2-1; D gene unclear. V lost 4 bases and J 8 bases, leaving 15 bases between the germline ends. CDR1 and CDR2 from the germline V gene are MNHNY and SVGAGI (reference sequence). This CDR3 region has 14 residues. CDR3 protein: CASSFPPIGYEQFF. DNA for the CDR3: TGTGCCAGCAGTTTCCCCCCCATTGGATATGAGCAGTTCTTC.

The rearrangement joins TRBV19 to TRBJ2-5; D is uncertain. This CDR3 region has 14 residues. Germline-derived CDR1 and CDR2 are LNHDA and SQIVND (reference sequence). V was pared by 4 bases and J by 0 bases, with 9 bases between. CDR3 DNA: TGTGCCAGTAGTAACGTACAGAACCAAGAGACCCAGTACTTC. This sequence encodes CASSNVQNQETQYF.

The count of this clone is one. The chain uses TRBV4-2 and TRBJ1-3; D not resolved. Trimming left V 1 base short and J 0 bases short, with 7 bases between. The CDR3 has 15 amino acids. The V gene's germline CDR1 is LGHNA and CDR2 YNFKEQ. The CDR3: CASSQGAASGNTIYF. The CDR3 DNA reads as TGTGCCAGCAGCCAAGGGGCAGCCTCTGGAAACACCATATATTTT.

This clone showed up many times. The rearrangement uses TRBV18 and TRBJ2-1, with D possibly called TRBD1 or TRBD2 (5 bases each). V lost 3 bases and J 0 bases, leaving 15 bases between the germline ends. CDR1 and CDR2 (germline): KGHSH, LQKENI. There are 17 residues in the CDR3. CDR3 loop: CASSPGTPLSSYNEQFF. The DNA of the CDR3 is TGTGCCAGCTCACCTGGGACGCCCCTGAGCTCCTACAATGAGCAGTTCTTC.

This clone was seen more than once but under ten times. This rearrangement joins TRBV6-1 to TRBJ2-1; TRBD1 matches at 7 bases. CDR1 and CDR2 from the germline V gene are MNHNS and SASEGT. CDR3 length: 13 amino acids. Germline trimming cut 5 bases from V and 7 bases from J; bases unmatched to any gene: 5. The CDR3 coding sequence is TGTGCCAGCAGTAAACAGGGGTGGAATGAGCAGTTCTTC. Its protein is CASSKQGWNEQFF.

CDR3 amino acids: CASSQEGTGTQETQYF. The CDR3 DNA is TGCGCCAGCAGCCAAGAGGGGACGGGAACACAAGAGACCCAGTACTTC. The chain recombines TRBV4-3 with TRBJ2-5, with D perhaps TRBD1 or TRBD2 (5 bases each). The CDR3 consists of 16 residues. V lost 0 bases to trimming and J lost 2 bases, with 13 bases between them. Germline V lookup: CDR1 LGHNA, CDR2 YSLEER.

About this clone: The CDR3 carries no conserved terminal phenylalanine or tryptophan, so it likely arises from a read error. This rearrangement joins TRBV30 to TRBJ1-2, with 9 bases lining up with TRBD1. This CDR3 is built from 15 residues. CDR1 is GTSNPN, CDR2 SVGIG, per germline (reference sequence). With 3 bases clipped from V and 4 bases from J, the junction kept 9 bases outside the gene matches. The CDR3 loop reads CAWSQPDRGSYGYTL. CDR3 in DNA: TGTGCCTGGAGCCAACCGGACAGGGGTTCCTATGGCTACACCCTG.

This clone turned up a few times. Germline is not matched at one junction end, which may reflect a read error. Other DNA sequences within the sample encode an identical CDR3. The chain has TRBV2 and TRBJ2-2; TRBD1 is a possible D gene (5 bases). The CDR3 consists of 14 residues. Germline CDR1 and CDR2: SNHLY and FYNNEI. Here the CDR3 reads CASKEQENTGELFF. Written as DNA, the CDR3 is TGTGCCAGCAAAGAACAGGAGAACACAGGGGAGCTGTTTTTT.

This CDR3 reads CASSLGHQYEQYF. CDR3 bases: TGTGCCAGCAGTTTGGGACACCAATACGAGCAGTACTTC. V and J are TRBV28 and TRBJ2-7; D is possibly TRBD1 (6 bases). This CDR3 region has 13 residues. CDR1 and CDR2 (germline): MDHEN, SYDVKM. Between the trimmed V and J ends, which lost 3 bases and 4 bases, there was a span of 10 bases.

The chain uses TRBV11-3 and TRBJ2-7; 9 bases match TRBD1. V gave up 2 bases and J gave up 6 bases; unmatched junction bases: 5. Germline CDR1 reads SGHNT; CDR2 reads YENEEA. CDR3 length equals 14 residues. Here the CDR3 DNA reads TGTGCCAGCAGCTTACGGACAGGGGTAGGCGAGCAGTACTTC. Translating gives CASSLRTGVGEQYF. Combining the CDR3 with reference TRBV11-3 and TRBJ2-7 gives the whole variable domain EAGVVQSPRYKIIEKKQPVAFWCNPISGHNTLYWYLQNLGQGPELLIRYENEEAVDDSQLPKDRFSAERLKGVDSTLKIQPAELGDSAVYLCASSLRTGVGEQYFGPGTRLTVT.

The V and J genes are TRBV3-1 and TRBJ2-5, with 7 bases aligning to TRBD1. Germline V lookup: CDR1 LGHDT, CDR2 YNNKEL (reference sequence). The CDR3 has 14 amino acids. Trimming at V came to 5 bases and at J to 2 bases, leaving 5 bases not matched to a gene. The CDR3 region has the DNA TGTGCCAGCAGCGGCCGGGACAGACAAGAGACCCAGTACTTC. Its protein is CASSGRDRQETQYF.

This clone has more than one count but fewer than ten. The CDR3 does not end in the conserved phenylalanine or tryptophan, so this is likely a read error. Because the CDR3's place on the DNA is in doubt, the DNA is left out and the CDR3 is given as listed by TCRdb. The chain links TRBV19 to TRBJ1-6; TRBD1 reflects the table's D call only, with no check against the DNA. Termini included, the CDR3 measures 10 amino acids. CDR1 LNHDA and CDR2 SQIVND come from the germline V gene (reference sequence). The CDR3 sequence: CASSPRDRDV.

This clone was seen ten or more times. This chain connects TRBV5-4 to TRBJ2-3; D might be TRBD2 (6 bases). Trimming removed 0 bases from V and 5 bases from J, with 13 bases in between. The CDR3 has 15 amino acids. Germline CDR1 and CDR2: SGHNT and YYREEE (reference sequence). The CDR3 is CASSLAFMEGDTQYF. The CDR3 nucleotides read TGTGCCAGCAGCTTGGCATTTATGGAGGGAGATACGCAGTATTTT.

This clone appeared many times. The rearrangement joins TRBV7-9 to TRBJ1-2, with 7 bases lining up with TRBD1. The CDR3 has 14 amino acids. V gave up 5 bases and J gave up 5 bases; unmatched junction bases: 8. The germline V gene encodes CDR1 SEHNR and CDR2 FQNEAQ (reference sequence). In nucleotides, the CDR3 is TGTGCCAGCAGCCCCCGACAGGGACCTTATGGCTACACCTTC. Translated: CASSPRQGPYGYTF.